This T cell receptor beta chain was identified during a study of early T cells in non-severe SARS-CoV-2 infection. At the level of the study: The study sequenced bulk RNA from unsorted whole blood, with chains unpaired.

The CDR3 length is 18 residues. Germline CDR1 reads MGHRA; CDR2 reads YSYEKL. V lost 0 bases and J lost 2, with 16 bases in between. In this sample, this clonotype turned up many times. The target antigen is unknown. The study, taken as a whole, reports: Private and CD4 specificities were missed by VDJdb matching, which favored anti-spike CD8 responses.

Each cDNA molecule carried a unique molecular identifier. TCRdb passed the 5' RACE reads through MiXCR, listing each CDR3 protein once. Among approximately 70,000 distinct CDR3 sequences, roughly 4.8% were seen once, and the ten largest hold roughly 3.6%. V usage is TRBV4-1 and J usage is TRBJ1-4; perhaps TRBD1 as D (5 bases). This receptor was identified in an adult who was a healthcare worker with PCR-confirmed SARS-CoV-2 infection or an uninfected control (not recorded which). The donor label of this sample is uncertain. Sample: whole blood, taken at baseline. The CDR3 DNA follows: TGCGCCAGCAGCCAAGATCAGGGATCCGGGGCTACTAATGAAAAACTGTTTTTT. It specifies CASSQDQGSGATNEKLFF.